This T cell receptor beta chain is from a study of a mutant IDH1 vaccine in newly diagnosed glioma. Study as a whole: Vaccinations were initiated 4-6 weeks following radiotherapy alone, or were given together with temozolomide cycles. Before enrollment, patients got radiotherapy alone, temozolomide alone, or mostly the combination.

This clone was observed once. As yet, its antigen is unknown. The time point denotes: week 35, safety follow-up. One vaccine dose held 300 ug of mutant IDH1 20-mer peptide and came with topical imiquimod. Donors had new WHO grade 3 or 4 IDH1-mutant, ATRX-lost astrocytomas. The table came from immunoSEQ multiplex PCR; TCRdb's copy has only in-frame clones and leaves some out. The table has about 64,000 clones, 74% seen once. The sequencing here drew on PBMCs, taken from a glioma patient whose treatment included an IDH1 peptide vaccine. This clonotype originated in a man aged 50 to 59 with glioma.

The CDR3 sequence: CASSFGNRPEEQYF. In DNA form, the CDR3 reads TGTGCCAGCAGCTTTGGTAATCGGCCGGAAGAGCAGTACTTC. The V and J genes are TRBV5-4 and TRBJ2-7; D ambiguous. V dropped 2 bases and J dropped 7 bases, with 16 bases sitting between them. The CDR3 has 14 amino acids. In germline, CDR1 is SGHNT, CDR2 YYREEE (reference sequence).